This T cell receptor (beta chain) was identified during a study of shared clonotypes between healthy human individuals. This clone came up a few times. Its cognate antigen is unknown. Genomic DNA (from each subset) was split evenly across several immunoSEQ plates. Clones were sequenced by immunoSEQ multiplex PCR, and TCRdb holds only the in-frame ones, with some missing. The table records approximately 2.5 million clones, approximately 93% of them present only once. The study drew its donors from healthy HIV-negative adults without recent acute infections or vaccinations. There were only Caucasian adults among the donors, and all lived in Nashville, Tennessee. General study results and limits: Compared with memory subsets, naive subsets generally had larger estimated richness.

Sample: naive CD4+ T cells from PBMCs. Indicated subset: CD45RA+ positively selected. The clonotype comes from a man aged 18 to 30 in good health. Some clones in this sample may be carry-over from other donors' samples.

CDR3 coding DNA: TGTGCCAGTAGTACGACCCTGAGGAGCAATCAGCCCCAGCATTTT. It translates to CASSTTLRSNQPQHF. The chain joins TRBV19 to TRBJ1-5; D not certain. Per the germline V gene, CDR1 is LNHDA and CDR2 is SQIVND (reference sequence). The CDR3 consists of 15 residues. V dropped 4 bases and J dropped 1 base, with 11 bases sitting between them.